The 19 T cell receptor beta chains given below trace back to one sample, sequenced in a study of spatial heterogeneity in lung cancer. MiXCR, applied by TCRdb to the 5' RACE reads, yields one record per CDR3 protein. Of roughly 70,000 distinct CDR3 sequences in the sample, approximately 9% were seen once. This sample's time point: blood at routine non-recurrence follow-up after resection. The sequencing used PBMCs, collected at follow-up. Source of these receptors: a female donor with early-stage non-small cell lung cancer.

This chain connects TRBV5-5 to TRBJ2-7; 8 positions match TRBD1. The CDR3 has 16 residues. V shed 2 bases and J 1 base; nucleotides not matched to a gene: 8. CDR1 and CDR2 from the germline V gene are SGHKS and YYEKEE (reference sequence). In nucleotides, the CDR3 is TGTGCCAGCAGCTTCCGGACAGGGTTGACTTCCTACGAGCAGTACTTC. It yields the protein CASSFRTGLTSYEQYF.

This clonotype was counted many times. This chain joins TRBV7-3 and TRBJ2-3; possibly TRBD2 for D (6 bases). V was pared by 1 base and J by 0 bases, with 14 bases between. The CDR3 is made up of 17 amino acids. Germline V gene lookup returns CDR1 SGHTA and CDR2 FQGTGA. For the CDR3, the DNA is TGTGCCAGCAGCTTAATCGGCGGGGACTCTAGCACAGATACGCAGTATTTT. Translating gives CASSLIGGDSSTDTQYF.

V is TRBV20-1 and J is TRBJ2-5, with 12 nucleotides matching TRBD2. V gave up 8 bases and J gave up 2 bases; unmatched junction bases: 6. Per germline, CDR1 DFQATT and CDR2 SNEGSKA (reference sequence). The CDR3 is 14 residues long. CDR3 in amino acids: CSPRLAGGQETQYF. DNA for the CDR3: TGCAGTCCCCGGCTAGCGGGAGGGCAAGAGACCCAGTACTTC.

At least ten counts were recorded for this clonotype. The chain couples TRBV7-9 to TRBJ1-4; D gene ambiguous. V was clipped by 6 bases and J by 5 bases, with 7 bases between them. The germline CDR1 and CDR2 sequences are SEHNR and FQNEAQ (reference sequence). This CDR3 spans 12 amino acids. CDR3 residues: CASSRINEKLFF. The CDR3, as DNA: TGTGCCAGCAGTCGGATCAATGAAAAACTGTTTTTT.

Points on this clonotype: Germline is not matched at one junction end, which may reflect a read error. The rearrangement joins TRBV7-2 to TRBJ2-5, with D tentatively TRBD2 (7 bases). This CDR3 contains 13 residues. Germline CDR1 is SGHTA and CDR2 is FQGNSA. DNA for the CDR3: TGTGACAGCCATAGGGGGGGCGCGGAGACCCAGTACTTC. It specifies CDSHRGGAETQYF.

This clonotype was seen at least ten times. The chain uses TRBV2 and TRBJ2-7; 11 bases agree with TRBD2. Germline lookup yields CDR1 SNHLY and CDR2 FYNNEI. V was pared by 8 bases and J by 3 bases, with 6 bases of the junction left unmatched. The CDR3 loop spans 14 amino acids. DNA of the CDR3: TGTGCCAGCTACTGGACTAGCGGGTACTACGAGCAGTACTTC. Protein sequence: CASYWTSGYYEQYF.

At least ten counts were recorded for this clonotype. The CDR3 sequence is CASEGHLPTEAFF. For the CDR3, the DNA is TGTGCCAGTGAGGGACACCTACCCACTGAAGCTTTCTTT. The chain uses TRBV2 and TRBJ1-1, with D maybe TRBD1 (6 bases). With 9 bases removed from V and 4 bases from J, the gap between germline ends came to 15 bases. Germline V CDR1 and CDR2: SNHLY, FYNNEI. The CDR3 spans 13 residues.

This clonotype has at least ten counts. V and J are TRBV2 and TRBJ1-2; TRBD1 matches 8 bases. V trimming: 2 bases; J trimming: 7 bases; junction bases outside the gene matches: 9. The CDR3 sequence is 15 residues long. CDR1 and CDR2 from the germline V gene are SNHLY and FYNNEI. The CDR3 protein is CASSETDRASAGYTF. The CDR3 DNA reads as TGTGCCAGCAGTGAAACGGACAGGGCCAGCGCTGGCTACACCTTC. Full variable domain (outside the CDR3, taken from reference TRBV2 and TRBJ1-2): EPEVTQTPSHQVTQMGQEVILRCVPISNHLYFYWYRQILGQKVEFLVSFYNNEISEKSEIFDDQFSVERPDGSNFTLKIRSTKLEDSAMYFCASSETDRASAGYTFGSGTRLTVV.

This chain joins TRBV6-1 and TRBJ1-1; D remains unclear. V was pared by 0 bases and J by 1 base, with 3 bases between. This CDR3 has 13 amino acids. Germline V gene data show CDR1 as MNHNS and CDR2 as SASEGT. The CDR3 DNA follows: TGTGCCAGCAGTGAAGCGGGGAACACTGAAGCTTTCTTT. The encoded protein is CASSEAGNTEAFF.

In this sample, this clonotype turned up many times. The chain combines TRBV24-1 with TRBJ2-1; TRBD2 matches at 12 bases. V lost 5 bases to trimming and J lost 8 bases; unmatched junction nucleotides: 3. Germline V CDR1 and CDR2: KGHDR, SFDVKD. The CDR3 spans 14 residues. CDR3 sequence reads: CATSASGRGDEQFF. CDR3 nucleotides: TGTGCCACCAGTGCTAGCGGGAGGGGGGATGAGCAGTTCTTC.

This clonotype appeared many times. The CDR3 DNA reads as TGTGCCTCCGAAGGGGGGCTTAATGAAAAACTGTTTTTT. Its translation: CASEGGLNEKLFF. The chain carries TRBV28 and TRBJ1-4, with D tentatively TRBD1 (6 bases). The CDR3 runs to 13 residues. Germline loops: CDR1 MDHEN, CDR2 SYDVKM. V dropped 11 bases and J dropped 4 bases, with 14 bases sitting between them.

A few counts support this clonotype. J is TRBJ2-7 and V is TRBV12-3 or TRBV12-4; D may be TRBD2 (5 bases). This CDR3 region has 13 residues. Trimming removed 5 bases at V and 3 bases at J, with 11 bases between. The CDR3 here is CASSPHGIYEQYF. The CDR3 region has the DNA TGTGCCAGCAGTCCCCACGGGATCTACGAGCAGTACTTC.

The chain couples TRBV12-3 or TRBV12-4 to TRBJ1-2; TRBD1 aligns across 8 bases. V was clipped by 3 bases and J by 5 bases; unmatched bases: 5. The length of the CDR3 is 14 residues. The CDR3 region is CASSLQGAEYGYTF. CDR3 coding DNA: TGTGCCAGCAGTTTGCAGGGGGCGGAATATGGCTACACCTTC.

This clonotype was seen repeatedly, ten times or more. The V call is TRBV18, the J call TRBJ2-5, with 7 bases identical to TRBD2. The junction had 19 bases not matched to a gene; V was cut back by 2 bases and J by 4 bases. The length of the CDR3 is 19 residues. Germline-derived CDR1 and CDR2 are KGHSH and LQKENI. The CDR3 sequence is CASSPGTASGEWTGETQYF. CDR3 nucleotides: TGTGCCAGCTCACCAGGTACCGCTAGCGGAGAATGGACGGGAGAGACCCAGTACTTC. The full variable domain, rest sourced from reference TRBV18 and TRBJ2-5, is NAGVMQNPRHLVRRRGQEARLRCSPMKGHSHVYWYRQLPEEGLKFMVYLQKENIIDESGMPKERFSAEFPKEGPSILRIQQVVRGDSAAYFCASSPGTASGEWTGETQYFGPGTRLLVL.

The rearrangement uses TRBV25-1 and TRBJ2-3; no definite D call. Trimming shortened V by 3 bases and J by 0 bases, and 10 bases separated the two germline ends. Germline V gives CDR1 MGHDK, CDR2 SYGVNS. The CDR3 totals 15 residues. CDR3 in DNA: TGTGCCAGCAGTGACTTCCATGCCAGCACAGATACGCAGTATTTT. Residues: CASSDFHASTDTQYF.

This clonotype was seen a handful of times. The V call is TRBV6-7, the J call TRBJ2-7, with 13 bases fitting TRBD2. TRBV6-7 is identified as an open reading frame with a role that is uncertain. The CDR3 has 16 residues. The trim removed 4 bases at V and 3 bases at J, leaving 6 bases unmatched. CDR3 in amino acids: CASSFTRTSGSYEQYF. CDR3 in DNA: TGTGCCAGCAGTTTTACCCGGACTAGCGGGAGCTACGAGCAGTACTTC.

This clonotype has just a few counts. The genes are TRBV3-1 and TRBJ2-1; a weak D match, TRBD2 (6 bases). V lost 5 bases and J lost 4, with 15 bases in between. This CDR3 contains 15 residues. Germline CDR1 and CDR2: LGHDT and YNNKEL (reference sequence). CDR3 DNA sequence: TGTGCCAGCAGCTGGCCGGGAGTCCCGTACAATGAGCAGTTCTTC. Protein sequence: CASSWPGVPYNEQFF.

This clonotype appeared many times. This sequence joins TRBV5-1 and TRBJ2-1, with TRBD1 identical over 9 bases. The CDR3 is 14 amino acids. Germline lookup yields CDR1 SGHRS and CDR2 YFSETQ. Germline trimming cut 2 bases from V and 7 bases from J; bases unmatched to any gene: 4. CDR3 bases: TGCGCCAGCAGCTTTCCCGGGACAGGGAATGAGCAGTTCTTC. It is translated as CASSFPGTGNEQFF.

V gene TRBV9 combines with J gene TRBJ2-7; D is tentatively TRBD1 or TRBD2 (6 bases each). This CDR3 has 14 residues. The germline gives CDR1 SGDLS, CDR2 YYNGEE. V lost 0 bases and J lost 4, with 11 bases in between. CDR3 in amino acids: CASSVDWRGYEQYF. The CDR3 DNA sequence: TGTGCCAGCAGCGTAGACTGGAGGGGGTACGAGCAGTACTTC.